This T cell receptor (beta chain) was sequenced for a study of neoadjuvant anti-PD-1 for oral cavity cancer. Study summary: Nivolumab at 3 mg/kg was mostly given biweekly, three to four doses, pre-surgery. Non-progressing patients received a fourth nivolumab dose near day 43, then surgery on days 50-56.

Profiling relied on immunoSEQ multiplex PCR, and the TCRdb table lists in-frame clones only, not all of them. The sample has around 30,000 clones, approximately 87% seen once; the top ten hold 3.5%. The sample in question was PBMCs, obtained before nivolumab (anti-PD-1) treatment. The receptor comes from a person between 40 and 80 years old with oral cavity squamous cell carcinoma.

CDR3 protein: CASSSESPRSEQYF. The CDR3 bases are TGTGCCAGCAGCTCCGAGTCCCCCCGGAGCGAGCAGTACTTC. The chain has TRBV5-8 and TRBJ2-7, with no clear D. CDR1 SGHTS and CDR2 YDEGEE come from the germline V gene. The CDR3 runs to 14 residues. V was shortened by 3 bases and J by 6 bases, with 16 bases between the two germline ends. Together with reference TRBV5-8 and TRBJ2-7, the CDR3 gives the full variable domain: EAGVTQSPTHLIKTRGQQATLRCSPISGHTSVYWYQQALGLGLQFLLWYDEGEERNRGNFPPRFSGRQFPNYSSELNVNALELEDSALYLCASSSESPRSEQYFGPGTRLTVT.